This TCR beta chain was captured by sequencing in a study of T cell repertoires in cytomegalovirus infection. Study-level findings and limits: Predominance within the ex vivo response was attributable to HLA-C-restricted CMV-specific TCR beta clonotypes.

Each CDR3 protein gets one entry after TCRdb re-called the reads with MiXCR. The sample lists 150,000 or so distinct CDR3 sequences, 23% occurring once. This clonotype came up a few times. Its antigen is not identified. Germline V gene sequence: CDR1 SNHLY, CDR2 FYNNEI. V lost 4 bases and J lost 5, with 11 bases in between. This CDR3 comprises 13 residues. Sample: PBMCs. The V gene is TRBV2, the J gene TRBJ1-2; no reliable D call. The receptor was derived from a human donor in good health (CMV status not recorded). Some clones in this sample may be carry-over from other donors' samples. CDR3 protein: CASSGLGKYGYTF. CDR3 nucleotides: TGTGCCAGCAGTGGTTTGGGGAAATATGGCTACACCTTC.